Listed below are T cell receptor beta chains from one sample, sequenced in a study of post-analysis software for immune sequencing data. Using its own MiXCR run on the PCR reads, TCRdb lists one record per CDR3 protein. The sample contains hundreds of thousands of distinct CDR3 sequences, approximately 59% of which appear only once. The sample comprised blood. These receptors originate from a girl aged 2 to 9 with multiple sclerosis. Both conserved end residues are part of each CDR3. The order of the fields is J gene, clone size, D gene, V gene, CDR3 length, CDR3 DNA, CDR3 protein. D genes are given only for firm matches. Some rows mark clone size as missing; the rest say once, few, many or name a class of expanded clone.

TRBJ2-1,-,TRBD2,TRBV11-2,14,TGTGCCAGCAGCCTTAGCGGGGGGCCCAATGAGCAGTTCTTC,CASSLSGGPNEQFF
TRBJ2-1,-,-,TRBV10-1,12,TGCGCCAGCAGTAGCGCGTACGATGAGCAGTTCTTC,CASSSAYDEQFF
TRBJ2-1,-,-,TRBV7-2,13,TGTGCCAGCAGCTTAGCGTCTCCTCGTGAGCAGTTCTTC,CASSLASPREQFF
TRBJ2-7,-,TRBD1,TRBV13,15,TGTGCCAGCAGCTCGACAGGGAGCAGGTACTACGAGCAGTACTTC,CASSSTGSRYYEQYF
TRBJ1-1,once,-,TRBV10-1,13,TGCGCCAGCAACACCATGCCTGACACTGAAGCTTTCTTT,CASNTMPDTEAFF
TRBJ1-2,few,TRBD1,TRBV29-1,13,TGCAGCGTTGAAACAGGGGATCACTATGGCTACACCTTC,CSVETGDHYGYTF
TRBJ1-1,once,TRBD1,TRBV20-1,17,TGCAGTGCTAGAGATCCCACAGGGGGCGGGTCGAACACTGAAGCTTTCTTT,CSARDPTGGGSNTEAFF
TRBJ1-1,few,-,TRBV29-1,15,TGCAGCGTTGAGGTGAGGAGGGTCGCGAACACTGAAGCTTTCTTT,CSVEVRRVANTEAFF
TRBJ2-3,few,-,TRBV20-1,13,TGCAGTGTCCCGACAGGAGCCACAGATACGCAGTATTTT,CSVPTGATDTQYF
TRBJ2-5,once,TRBD2,TRBV4-1,16,TGCGCCAGCAGCCAAGATCAAACTAGCGAGATGGAGACCCAGTACTTC,CASSQDQTSEMETQYF
TRBJ1-3,once,-,TRBV15,14,TGTGCCACCAGCCCTGGGTACTCTGGAAACACCATATATTTT,CATSPGYSGNTIYF
TRBJ2-1,-,-,TRBV29-1,11,TGCGGCTTGCCCCAGGGAGGTGAGCAGTTCTTC,CGLPQGGEQFF
TRBJ2-7,-,-,TRBV4-1,15,TGCGCCAGCAGCCAAGAGTCAGGGGCTCCCTACGAGCAGTACTTC,CASSQESGAPYEQYF
TRBJ2-7,-,-,TRBV5-1,14,TGCGCCAGCAGAACCGGGACAACCGCCTACGAGCAGTACTTC,CASRTGTTAYEQYF
TRBJ2-7,-,-,TRBV28,15,TGTGCCAGCAGTTTAGAGTCAGCCGGGGTTTACGAGCAGTACTTC,CASSLESAGVYEQYF
TRBJ1-4,-,-,TRBV20-1,12,TGCAGTGCTGCCGGGTCAAATGAAAAACTGTTTTTT,CSAAGSNEKLFF
TRBJ2-1,few,TRBD1,TRBV29-1,11,TGCAGCCTAAACAGGGGTAATGAGCAGTTCTTC,CSLNRGNEQFF
TRBJ1-1,-,-,TRBV12-3/TRBV12-4,14,TGTGCCAGCAGCACGAAAACAGTGAACACTGAAGCTTTCTTT,CASSTKTVNTEAFF
TRBJ2-1,-,-,TRBV27,15,TGTGCCAGCAGTATGGGGACAATGGGAGGGAATGAGCAGTTCTTC,CASSMGTMGGNEQFF
TRBJ2-7,-,TRBD1,TRBV12-3/TRBV12-4,16,TGTGCCAGCTTGTCTGAATCAAGGGACAGGGTTTACGAGCAGTACTTC,CASLSESRDRVYEQYF
TRBJ2-3,few,-,TRBV5-5,12,TGTGCCAGCAGCTTACCAGGAGATACGCAGTATTTT,CASSLPGDTQYF
TRBJ2-5,once,TRBD1,TRBV5-1,16,TGCGCCAGCAGCTTGGGAATGGCAGGGGGCGCGGAGACCCAGTACTTC,CASSLGMAGGAETQYF
TRBJ2-1,-,TRBD2,TRBV20-1,16,TGCAGTGCCAGAATGACTAGCGGGGGCTCCTACAATGAGCAGTTCTTC,CSARMTSGGSYNEQFF
TRBJ1-2,once,TRBD1,TRBV2,15,TGTGCCAGCCGGGACAGGGTTACGTATTCGTATGGCTACACCTTC,CASRDRVTYSYGYTF
TRBJ1-5,-,-,TRBV7-8,14,TGTGCCAGCAGCTTAGAGACAGTAAATCAGCCCCAGCATTTT,CASSLETVNQPQHF
TRBJ2-7,few,TRBD1,TRBV6-5,14,TGTGCCAGCAGTTACCGGGACAGACACTACGAGCAGTACTTC,CASSYRDRHYEQYF
TRBJ2-5,-,-,TRBV20-1,12,TGCAGTGCTAGGACTCGGGTGAAAACCCAGTACTTC,CSARTRVKTQYF
TRBJ2-3,-,-,TRBV20-1,12,TGCAGTGCTAGAAAAACAGGAGATACGCAGTATTTT,CSARKTGDTQYF
TRBJ2-1,-,TRBD2,TRBV20-1,17,TGCAGTGCTAGCGGCGAACTAGCGCCTAGCTCCTACAATGAGCAGTTCTTC,CSASGELAPSSYNEQFF
TRBJ2-3,-,-,TRBV5-5,14,TGTGCCAGCAGCGGGACCGTCTACACAGATACGCAGTATTTT,CASSGTVYTDTQYF
TRBJ2-1,-,-,TRBV6-5,13,TGTGCCAGCAGGACGACAGGGAGGAATGAGCAGTTCTTC,CASRTTGRNEQFF
TRBJ1-2,-,TRBD1,TRBV7-2,14,TGTGCCAGCAGCTTAGTTACAGGGGGTTCTGGCTACACCTTC,CASSLVTGGSGYTF
TRBJ2-3,-,-,TRBV7-2,14,TGTGCCAGCAGCTTAGAACGTCCCACAGATACGCAGTATTTT,CASSLERPTDTQYF
TRBJ1-5,-,TRBD1,TRBV20-1,12,TGCAGTGCCAAACAGGGGGAACGGCCCCAGCATTTT,CSAKQGERPQHF
TRBJ2-1,few,TRBD2,TRBV4-1,17,TGCGCCAGCAGCCGCTTGGGACTAGCGGATTCCTACAATGAGCAGTTCTTC,CASSRLGLADSYNEQFF
TRBJ2-4,-,-,TRBV5-1,15,TGCGCCAGCAGCGTCCGGGGGGCTAGCGAAAACATTCAGTACTTC,CASSVRGASENIQYF
TRBJ2-3,-,TRBD2,TRBV20-1,15,TGCAGTGCTAGTGTCTCTAGCGGGAGGACAGATACGCAGTATTTT,CSASVSSGRTDTQYF
TRBJ2-1,few,TRBD2,TRBV11-2,16,TGTGCCAGCAGCTTTCTACCTGGGACTAGCGTAGTCGCCCAGTTCTTC,CASSFLPGTSVVAQFF
TRBJ1-1,-,-,TRBV5-1,13,TGCGCCAGCAGCTTGGAGGGGGGAGTGGGAACTTTCTTT,CASSLEGGVGTFF
TRBJ2-1,-,TRBD2,TRBV6-1,19,TGTGCCAGCAGTGAGGGCTGGCGTCTAGCGGGAAGTTTTTACAATGAGCAGTTCTTC,CASSEGWRLAGSFYNEQFF
TRBJ2-1,-,-,TRBV4-1,14,TGCGCCAGCAGCCAAGATCTAACGAACAATGAGCAGTTCTTC,CASSQDLTNNEQFF
TRBJ2-3,-,-,TRBV29-1,13,TGCAGCGTTCTAATCAGGGGGGGGAATACGCAGTATTTT,CSVLIRGGNTQYF
TRBJ1-2,-,-,TRBV29-1,13,TGCAGCGCACTTCCTACAGGGATCTATGGCTACACCTTC,CSALPTGIYGYTF
TRBJ1-5,once,-,TRBV10-3,14,TGTGCCATCAGCACAGGTATCGACAATCAGCCCCAGCATTTT,CAISTGIDNQPQHF
TRBJ2-7,-,-,TRBV3-1,12,TGTGCCAGCAGCCACCCGGGATACGAGCAGTACTTC,CASSHPGYEQYF
TRBJ2-1,-,-,TRBV2,12,TGTGCCAGCAGTGATCATGACAATGAGCAGTTCTTC,CASSDHDNEQFF
TRBJ1-5,many,-,TRBV6-2/TRBV6-3,14,TGTGCCAGCAGTTTCGGGGTAGAAGGTCAGCCCCAGCATTTT,CASSFGVEGQPQHF
TRBJ1-1,-,-,TRBV12-3/TRBV12-4,11,TGTGCCAGCAAGGAGAGTTGGAAAGCTTTCTTT,CASKESWKAFF